The subject of this entry is one TCR beta chain. Its antigen is undetermined. Without any cell sorting, roughly 20-33 mg of bulk tissue yielded co-extracted RNA and DNA. This sample is part of a study of tumor-infiltrating lymphocytes in primary liver carcinoma. As for the study in general: Staging placed the tumors at T1-T3 N0M0, and they measured about 4.2 to 10 cm across. Study-wide results and caveats: Tumors had a significantly higher top-250-clone fraction than blood (p = 0.039). Reduced overlap was seen in tumor-adjacent and tumor-blood pairs versus tumor region pairs.

CDR3 length: 15 amino acids. V was clipped by 2 bases and J by 10 bases; unmatched bases: 12. Germline values: CDR1 MNHEY, CDR2 SVGAGI. Priming with a constant-region primer yielded TCR beta cDNA from 400 to 550 ng total RNA. Generation of the TCR beta libraries relied on three nested multiplex PCR rounds using slightly modified ARM-PCR. The first two PCR rounds used TRBV1-TRBV30 primers with a Cbeta primer, around 10 cycles each. TCRdb passed the multiplex PCR reads through MiXCR, listing each CDR3 protein once. The top ten clones hold around 40% of a sample with 35,000 to 50,000 distinct CDR3 sequences, about 75% of them seen once.

This TCR was recovered from a woman aged 25 to 39 with primary liver carcinoma and hepatitis B virus infection. J is TRBJ2-7 and V is TRBV6-5; 9 bases are shared with TRBD2. Sample: tumor-adjacent normal liver tissue. The CDR3, as DNA: TGTGCCAGCAGTTACCTGGCTAGCGGGAATAGTGAACAGTACTTC. This gives the protein CASSYLASGNSEQYF.